This T cell receptor beta chain was captured in a study of shared clonotypes between healthy human individuals. Study findings and constraints: Rarefaction analysis demonstrated incomplete sorted-subset sequencing notwithstanding large depth.

The naive CD8 subset, CD45RO-negative cells positively selected for CCR7, excluded terminally differentiated effector memory CD45RA+ cells. As for this clone: What it recognizes is unknown.

This CDR3 region has 13 residues. The germline CDR1 and CDR2 sequences are GTSNPN and SVGIG (reference sequence). Trimming removed 2 bases at V and 1 base at J, with 6 bases between. Libraries were prepared by immunoSEQ multiplex PCR; TCRdb keeps only in-frame clonotypes and omits some of them. The data contain hundreds of thousands of clones, 95% to 96% of them seen just once; the ten biggest clones take up approximately 0.12%. V is TRBV30 and J is TRBJ1-5; D is ambiguous. Input material: naive CD8+ T cells sorted from blood. The clonotype originates from a woman in her 30s in good health. In nucleotides, the CDR3 is TGTGCCTGGAGTAAAAAGAGCAATCAGCCCCAGCATTTT. Translated: CAWSKKSNQPQHF.